This entry features one T cell receptor beta chain sequence. What antigen it recognizes has not been identified. Base qualities are not at hand, and no much larger clone is one base apart. The data originate from a study of CD8+ T cells in alopecia areata (dated by TCRdb to the late 2010s). The study in broad terms: Treated patients were enrolled in an open-label pilot trial of oral tofacitinib at 5 to 10 mg twice daily for moderate-to-severe alopecia areata. Clonality in the scalp was compared among normal scalp (n=4), patchy alopecia areata scalp (n=8), and alopecia totalis/universalis scalp (n=8). For the treated patients, the SALT score, which quantifies what percentage of scalp surface area is affected, served as the measure of disease severity. In humans, TCRbeta sequencing was performed on scalp tissue and on sorted CD4+ and CD8+ peripheral blood T cells from healthy controls and from patients with patchy or totalis/universalis alopecia areata. TCRbeta CDR3 regions were amplified by immunoSEQ multiplex PCR using 35 Vbeta forward and 13 Jbeta reverse primers. To study T cell clonal expansion in alopecia areata, the researchers applied high-throughput TCRbeta sequencing to both the C3H/HeJ mouse model and human patients. Patients received tofacitinib for 6 to 18 months and were then followed off drug for 6 months to check for delayed response and recurrence. The RNA source kit depended on sample type: the PAXgene miRNA kit for fixed scalp, the miRNeasy kit for PBMCs, and the RNeasy kit for mouse skin. Biopsies were taken from tofacitinib-treated patients at baseline and at 4 and 24 weeks of treatment, and a later scalp biopsy was taken in several of the tofacitinib-treated patients.

Sequences LNHDA (CDR1) and SQIVND (CDR2) are obtained from the germline V gene (reference sequence). The CDR3 measures 13 amino acids from cysteine to phenylalanine. The sequence is cut down to CDR3 DNA, 39 bases in frame from base 1. V is reduced by 5 bases and J by 5 bases, leaving a spacing of 12 bases between them. The study at large found these results: Shared TCR sequences between patients were less evident than in mice, which may be partly attributable to HLA diversity in the patient population. The treated cohort was small, with a single nonresponder, so links between baseline CD8+ expansion and response need larger studies. With tofacitinib, both scalp clonality and the number of expanded CD8+ clones among the top 100 scalp clones went down significantly. Unlike mouse skin, where gammadelta T cells dominate, normal human skin contains resident alphabeta T cells that get sequenced too, which complicates analysis of the scalp TCR repertoire. Compared with normal scalp, lesional scalp had higher clonality and more expanded CD8+ clones, particularly in alopecia totalis/universalis, a pattern that suggests antigenic drive. During tofacitinib treatment, many expanded lesional clones stuck around in both scalp and blood, and this persistence may partly explain why relapse happens after treatment is stopped.

Taken with the paper, the label for time point translates to: 4 weeks on oral tofacitinib. The treatment or condition label on this specimen signifies: oral pan-JAK inhibitor, 5-10 mg twice daily. Peripheral blood and lesional scalp punch biopsies were obtained from patients with alopecia areata. After PBMCs were isolated by density centrifugation and stained for CD3, CD4 and CD8, a FACSAria was used to sort CD4+ and CD8+ T cells. Library preparation was by the immunoSEQ multiplex PCR assay. RNA was extracted from all samples and reverse transcribed into cDNA, which served as template for TCR sequencing. SuperScript III was used to make first-strand cDNA, primed with a 2:1 mix of oligo-dT and random hexamers. A synthetic immune receptor repertoire was used to gauge amplification bias, and whatever bias remained was removed computationally. Under the source paper's analysis protocol: Raw reads were preprocessed to remove errors, and CDR3 was defined by IMGT conventions from the conserved cysteine to phenylalanine. Clonality was calculated as 1 minus Shannon entropy normalized by log2 of the number of productive unique TCRs. Whether scalp clones were CD4 or CD8 was inferred by matching scalp TCRbeta sequences against CD4 and CD8 repertoires sorted from blood. The table comes from immuneACCESS by way of TCRdb, which keeps in-frame sequences with V and J called. Part of the clones is missing from these tables; in studies checked, under half for an unresolved V gene and the rest for unknown reasons. V and J calls and clone size are those listed in that table; D and trimming were worked out from the DNA. The table for this sample lists 130,000 to 150,000 clones; roughly four fifths of them were counted only once. Roughly 25% of the sample rests with the top ten.

Recombination connected TRBV19 to TRBJ1-1, with no confident D gene call. This specimen was CD8+ T cells sorted from blood, taken at week 4, from a patient treated with tofacitinib. The source is a human donor with alopecia areata. CDR3 protein: CASSRAPVTEAFF. The DNA sequence follows: TGTGCCAGTAGTCGGGCACCAGTAACTGAAGCTTTCTTT.